The entry below describes one TCR beta chain. The specificity of this receptor is unknown. Base qualities were left out, and no much larger clone turns up one base away. On a MiSeq, deep resolution sequencing aimed for a depth between 1 in 1 million and 1 in 200,000 T cells, with each clonotype covered approximately 10x on average. The immunoSEQ hsTCRB Kit was used to generate TCR beta libraries. As for the authors' bioinformatics: Data were analyzed with ImmunoSEQ Data Assistant and ImmunoSEQ Analyzer, with V, D and J genes assigned per IMGT definitions. Clonality, with values ranging from 0 to 1, was calculated as one minus the normalized Shannon entropy of productive rearrangement frequencies. Only overrepresented clonotypes making up at least 0.05% of the repertoire of each patient were included in the public clonotype analysis. Repertoires from thirteen age-matched healthy donors in immuneACCESS were used as clonality controls. Entries here come from immuneACCESS through TCRdb and include only in-frame sequences with V and J called. Some clones fail to appear in such tables; in the studies checked, an unresolved V gene covers under half of the shortfall, and the cause of the remainder is unknown. V, J and clone size are taken as reported in that table, and D and trimming were inferred from the DNA itself. Recorded for this sample are approximately 24,000 clones; 78% of them occurred a single time. Just under 9% of the sample is in the top ten clones.

According to the germline V gene (reference sequence), CDR1 reads SGHKS and CDR2 reads YYEKEE. The junction shows trimming of 4 bases on V and 4 bases on J, and the gene matches do not reach 9 bases of it. Inclusive of the bounding cysteine and phenylalanine, the CDR3 is 16 residues long. The only DNA kept is the CDR3, 48 bases in frame from the first base. This sample was taken from a study of cytotoxic CD8 clonotypes in ibrutinib-treated CLL (dated by TCRdb to the early 2020s). Turning to the overall study: The cohort included around 16 treatment-naive and roughly 10 relapsed/refractory patients; approximately 17 were IGHV unmutated. Responses were partial in some 24 patients and complete in 2; after median around 65 months follow-up, roughly 14 stayed in remission and 12 progressed. Response samples were taken after a median of 12 months on treatment, ranging from roughly 6 to 36 months. On average, each sample yielded about 250,000 productive templates and roughly 95,000 productive rearrangements. Longitudinal samples were available for 26 of the 86 trial participants. Cryopreserved peripheral blood mononuclear cells were obtained before treatment, at response, and at either sustained remission or disease progression.

On the study overall, not on this receptor specifically: Public clonotypes were found to be uncommon and were observed to contract or remain stable during treatment; the increase in clonality was shown to reflect expansion of private clonotypes at ibrutinib response. At baseline, clonality was higher than in age-matched healthy donors and showed a strong correlation with circulating CD8+ T-cell counts. Sampling times were not matched between patients in sustained remission and patients whose disease was progressing, and lymph node repertoires were not examined. At ibrutinib response clonality went up, during sustained remission it held steady, and at progression it dropped back toward baseline.

For TCR beta library preparation, approximately 2.2 micrograms of genomic DNA were isolated from cryopreserved PBMCs. Longitudinal blood samples from CLL patients receiving ibrutinib monotherapy were subjected to high-throughput TCR beta sequencing. Patients were enrolled in a phase 2 open-label single-center ibrutinib monotherapy trial. The TCR comes from a human donor with chronic lymphocytic leukemia. The sequence joins TRBV5-5 to TRBJ2-3, with 10 bases matching TRBD1. The starting material was PBMCs, obtained before ibrutinib treatment. The CDR3 protein: CASSPRTGGYADTQYF. The nucleotides are TGTGCCAGCAGCCCTCGGACAGGGGGGTACGCAGATACGCAGTATTTT.